Sequencing of this TCR beta chain was carried out in a study of T cell responses to AZD1222 COVID-19 vaccine (dated by TCRdb to the early 2020s). Turning to the overall study: AZD1222 recipients given second doses at about 4 weeks or at about 12 weeks were pooled, since spike-specific TCR depth and breadth were not found to differ between the two schedules. Trial participants were enrolled by age into 18-55, 56-69 and 70-plus year subgroups, with roughly 150, 30 and 60 TCR-sequenced participants respectively. A total of 230 to 250 trial participants underwent TCR sequencing, of whom 200 to 220 received two doses of AZD1222 and roughly 25 received two doses of the MenACWY control vaccine. On the study overall, not on this receptor specifically: Conclusions about previously exposed vaccinees are limited because only six or seven AZD1222 recipients were SARS-CoV-2 seropositive at baseline. In the small 56-69-year group, the increase in depth fell short of significance, most likely because of low power. Participants were mostly white British, with more females than males. The authors suggested clonal diversity may have been underestimated. Epitopes outside the regions mutated in the B.1.351 and B.1.1.7 variants were reportedly recognized by nearly half of the unique spike-specific TCRs. The whole spike protein was spanned by vaccine-associated CD4 TCRs, and dominant responses were seen in regions 160-218 and 743-854. Because no samples from the day 14 peak response were available, repertoires could be characterized only after the peak T cell response. Spike-specific TCR breadth and depth rose significantly after two AZD1222 doses compared with day 0 and with MenACWY recipients.

V was cut back by 0 bases and J by 9 bases, leaving a gap of 15 bases between them. The CDR3 has 15 amino acids, counting the end cysteine and phenylalanine. Only the CDR3 DNA is retained, 45 bases long and in frame from the first base. CDR1 and CDR2, looked up from the germline V gene, are MNHEY and SVGEGT. The CDR3 regions of human TCRbeta chains were analyzed by immunosequencing. Per the authors' processing: Repertoire TCRs were matched against a reference library of SARS-CoV-2-specific TCRs generated with the MIRA antigen-specificity platform. Breadth meant the fraction of unique TCRs that were SARS-CoV-2-associated, whereas depth meant the fraction of total T cells that were SARS-CoV-2-associated. Each spike-specific TCR was assigned to its reactive spike region and to a CD4 or CD8 class using the MIRA data. Log10-transformed breadth and depth values were compared by one-way ANOVA with Sidak's multiple comparisons tests. TCRdb obtained this table from immuneACCESS and retained in-frame rearrangements with V and J assigned. These tables miss some clones; where compared with another copy, unresolved V genes account for less than half of the shortfall, and the remainder is unexplained. V, J and clone size reflect that table, while D and trimming were determined from the DNA. The sample table shows 150,000 or so clones, and approximately 88% are seen once. The biggest ten clones account for 1.5% to 2% of the sample.

Note on this clone: Its antigen is still unknown. No base-level quality is on record; no much larger clone is a single base apart.

The time point label of this sample denotes: baseline before first vaccination. Vaccinee samples were obtained from the UK trials COV001 and COV002, which included a single-blind randomized controlled phase 2/3 trial of AZD1222 (ChAdOx1 nCoV-19) in healthy adults. For TCRbeta chain sequencing, PBMC samples from trial participants were taken at day 0 and at day 28 after the second dose. The sample here was peripheral blood, taken on day 0 of AZD1222 vaccination. The V and J segments used are TRBV6-2 or TRBV6-3 and TRBJ1-5; TRBD1 could be the D gene, as 5 bases match. The sequence was collected from an adult in good health. The DNA reads as follows: TGTGCCAGCAGTTACTCGTTGGAGGGGTTATCGCCCCAGCATTTT. Protein translation: CASSYSLEGLSPQHF.